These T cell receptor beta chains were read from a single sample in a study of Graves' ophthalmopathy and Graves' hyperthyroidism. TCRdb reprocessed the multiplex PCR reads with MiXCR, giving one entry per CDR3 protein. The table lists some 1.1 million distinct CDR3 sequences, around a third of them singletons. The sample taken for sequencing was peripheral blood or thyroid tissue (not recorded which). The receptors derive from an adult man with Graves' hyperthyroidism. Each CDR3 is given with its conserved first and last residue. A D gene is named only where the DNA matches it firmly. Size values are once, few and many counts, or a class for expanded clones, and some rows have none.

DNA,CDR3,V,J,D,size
TGTGCCAGCAGTGATCGGGACAGGTCCACCAATCAGCCCCAGTACTTC,CASSDRDRSTNQPQYF,TRBV2,TRBJ2-5,TRBD1,-
TGCGCCAGCAGCGATGGACTAGCGGGAGACCAAGAGACCCAGTACTTC,CASSDGLAGDQETQYF,TRBV5-1,TRBJ2-5,TRBD2,-
TGTGCCAGCAGCCCGATGGCGGGGGTGGGACAGGAAGCTTTCTTT,CASSPMAGVGQEAFF,TRBV14,TRBJ1-1,TRBD1,many
TGTGCCAGTAGTCCGCGACAGGGCCCAAATGGCTACACCTTC,CASSPRQGPNGYTF,TRBV19,TRBJ1-2,TRBD1,many
TGTGCCAGCAGCTTAGGGTCAGGGCCCTATTTTGAAAAACTGTTTTTT,CASSLGSGPYFEKLFF,TRBV11-1,TRBJ1-4,-,-
TGCGCCAGCAGCCTGGGACAGGGAGCCTACGAGCATTTT,CASSLGQGAYEHF,TRBV5-1,TRBJ1-5,TRBD1,-
TGTGCCAGCAGCACGCGCCAAGGGGCGGCGGCCGGGGAGCTGTTTTTT,CASSTRQGAAAGELFF,TRBV9,TRBJ2-2,-,few
TGTGCCAGCAGCCAAGAAGGGCGGACAGGGTTAGGAAACACCATATATTTT,CASSQEGRTGLGNTIYF,TRBV4-2,TRBJ1-3,TRBD1,few
TGCAGCGTTGATTGGTGGGGACTAGCGCACACCGGGGAGCTGTTTTTT,CSVDWWGLAHTGELFF,TRBV29-1,TRBJ2-2,TRBD2,many
TGTGCCAGCAGTTTAGCCGGGACCCCGGTATCCTACGAGCAGTACTTC,CASSLAGTPVSYEQYF,TRBV25-1,TRBJ2-7,-,-
TGTGCCAGCAGCTCGGAAGCTACTAGCGCCGAAGAGACCCAGTGCTTC,CASSSEATSAEETQCF,TRBV7-2,TRBJ2-5,TRBD2,few
TGTGCCAGCAGCCGAATCGGGACAGGGGGGTTTAGCAATCAGCCCCAGCATTTT,CASSRIGTGGFSNQPQHF,TRBV7-2,TRBJ1-5,TRBD1,many
TGTGCCAGCAGCTTAGGCAAACTGAACACTGAAGCTTTCTTT,CASSLGKLNTEAFF,TRBV7-8,TRBJ1-1,-,many
TGTGCCAGAGACAGGGACTCCTACGAGCAGTACTTC,CARDRDSYEQYF,TRBV9,TRBJ2-7,TRBD1,-
TGTGCCAGCAGCCTCCCGGGACGGAATTTCAAGGGAGGACTGTTTTTT,CASSLPGRNFKGGLFF,TRBV7-2,TRBJ1-4,-,-
TGCGCCAGCAGTCCGTTGGGGCTGTACCAAGAGACCCAGTACTTC,CASSPLGLYQETQYF,TRBV5-1,TRBJ2-5,-,-
TGTGCCAGCACCTCGACAGGGTCAGCCTACGAGCAGTACTTC,CASTSTGSAYEQYF,TRBV28,TRBJ2-7,TRBD1,once
TGTGCCAGCAGTACACTTCACCTACCTCCTGGCTACACCTTC,CASSTLHLPPGYTF,TRBV12-3/TRBV12-4,TRBJ1-2,-,few
TGTGCCAGCGGAAGGGGGGGCACCTCGGGCACTGAAGCTTTCTTT,CASGRGGTSGTEAFF,TRBV12-3/TRBV12-4,TRBJ1-1,-,many
TGTGCCAGCAGCGCCTGGGGTTCTGAGGCCCAGTACTTC,CASSAWGSEAQYF,TRBV7-9,TRBJ2-5,-,few
TGTGCCAGCAGTCAGGGGGTGAGGAATTCACCCCTCCACTTT,CASSQGVRNSPLHF,TRBV6-6,TRBJ1-6,TRBD1,many
TGTGCCAGCAGTGTCGACGGTTTAAACCAGCCCCAGCATTTT,CASSVDGLNQPQHF,TRBV2,TRBJ1-5,-,many
TGTGCCAGTAGTACGTGGACAGACTGCACCTTC,CASSTWTDCTF,TRBV19,TRBJ1-2,-,few
TGCGCCAGCAGCCCCGGACAGGGGATAATGACTGAAGCTTTCTTT,CASSPGQGIMTEAFF,TRBV5-1,TRBJ1-1,TRBD1,-
TGCGCCAGCAGCTTCCGAGGGGATAACGGCTACACCTTC,CASSFRGDNGYTF,TRBV5-1,TRBJ1-2,-,many
TGTGCCAGCAGCGTTACTAGCGGGGGGTCCTACGAGCAGTACTTC,CASSVTSGGSYEQYF,TRBV28,TRBJ2-7,TRBD2,-
TGCAGCCGGACAGATAGCTATGGCTACACCTTC,CSRTDSYGYTF,TRBV29-1,TRBJ1-2,-,-
TGTGCCAGCAGTTACACTAGCGGGAGGTACCAAGAGACCCAGTACTTC,CASSYTSGRYQETQYF,TRBV6-2/TRBV6-3,TRBJ2-5,TRBD2,few
TGTGCCAGTTCCAGGGCCCCAAGTTTTATCTACGAGCAGTACTTC,CASSRAPSFIYEQYF,TRBV10-2,TRBJ2-7,-,-
TGTGCTAGTGGAAAAGGCAGGGGAGAGACCCAGTACTTC,CASGKGRGETQYF,TRBV12-3/TRBV12-4,TRBJ2-5,-,-
TGTGCCAGCAGCGCCGCCGGGACAGTGATCTATGGCTACACCTTC,CASSAAGTVIYGYTF,TRBV5-6,TRBJ1-2,TRBD1,many
TGCGCCAGCAGCATCGCCGGACAGGAGCACTATGGCTACACCTTC,CASSIAGQEHYGYTF,TRBV5-1,TRBJ1-2,TRBD1,many
TGTGCCAGCAACCAAGGGGGCGGAATTGAAGCTTTCTTT,CASNQGGGIEAFF,TRBV2,TRBJ1-1,TRBD1,-
TGTGCCAGCAGCCACGGGACCGGGGCCAACGTCCTGACTTTC,CASSHGTGANVLTF,TRBV7-9,TRBJ2-6,-,-
TGTGCCAGCTCTCCGATGGAGACAGGGCCCTACGAGCAGTACTTC,CASSPMETGPYEQYF,TRBV18,TRBJ2-7,TRBD1,-
TGTGCCAGCAGTCTTACTCGGGACAGGGGACGTGAGACCCAGTACTTC,CASSLTRDRGRETQYF,TRBV12-3/TRBV12-4,TRBJ2-5,TRBD1,-
TGTGCCAGCAGCTCAACAGGTGCTCGGCAAGAGACCCAGTACTTC,CASSSTGARQETQYF,TRBV7-7,TRBJ2-5,-,-
TGTGCCAGCAGTTTCCCGTATCCGGAGGAGCAGTACTTC,CASSFPYPEEQYF,TRBV28,TRBJ2-7,-,few